The 24 T cell receptor beta chains listed next were all sequenced from one sample in a study of T cells after yellow fever vaccination. TCRdb called the 5' RACE reads again in MiXCR, with one record for every CDR3 protein. The repertoire holds 500,000 to 650,000 distinct CDR3 sequences, with 12% as singletons. This material consisted of PBMCs, taken on the day of the yellow fever booster vaccination. The receptors come from a man aged 25-45 years who received the YFV17D yellow fever vaccine.

This rearrangement joins TRBV20-1 to TRBJ2-1, with 11 bases that match TRBD2. With 3 bases clipped from V and 6 bases from J, the junction kept 4 bases outside the gene matches. Germline loops: CDR1 DFQATT, CDR2 SNEGSKA (reference sequence). The CDR3 is 14 amino acids. CDR3 DNA: TGCAGTGCTAGCAATCTAGCGGGAGGCAATGAGCAGTTCTTC. Translation: CSASNLAGGNEQFF.

The rearrangement uses TRBV11-2 and TRBJ2-3, with 10 bases that match TRBD2. From germline, CDR1 is SGHAT and CDR2 FQNNGV. This CDR3 spans 18 amino acids. The J segment lost 5 bases and the V segment lost 1 base, leaving 12 bases of the junction unmatched. CDR3 coding DNA: TGTGCCAGCAGCTTAGTCTCTTTAGCGGGAGGCCATAGAGATACGCAGTATTTT. Translating gives CASSLVSLAGGHRDTQYF. Supplemented by reference TRBV11-2 and TRBJ2-3, the full variable domain reads EAGVAQSPRYKIIEKRQSVAFWCNPISGHATLYWYQQILGQGPKLLIQFQNNGVVDDSQLPKDRFSAERLKGVDSTLKIQPAKLEDSAVYLCASSLVSLAGGHRDTQYFGPGTRLTVL.

This clonotype was seen a few times. The chain employs TRBV10-2 and TRBJ2-7; a possible D gene is TRBD2 (5 bases). Germline assignment: CDR1 WSHSY and CDR2 SAAADI. This CDR3 spans 14 amino acids. V was pared by 4 bases and J by 1 base, with 11 bases between. The DNA of the CDR3 is TGCGCCAGCAGTGCCCGAGGAGGTTCCTACGAGCAGTACTTC. Translated, it gives CASSARGGSYEQYF.

The rearrangement links TRBV20-1 to TRBJ1-5; D possibly corresponds to TRBD1 (5 bases). CDR1 DFQATT and CDR2 SNEGSKA come from the germline V gene (reference sequence). V was pared by 5 bases and J by 7 bases, with 12 bases between. The CDR3 sequence is 12 residues long. As DNA, the CDR3 is TGCAGTGCTCTTTCAGGGAACCAGCCCCAGCATTTT. This sequence encodes CSALSGNQPQHF.

At least ten counts were recorded for this clonotype. This chain links TRBV5-1 with TRBJ2-7; 7 nucleotides agree with TRBD1. The germline gives CDR1 SGHRS, CDR2 YFSETQ. This CDR3 is built from 14 residues. J was trimmed by 3 bases and V by 3 bases; bases with no gene match: 6. CDR3 sequence (DNA): TGCGCCAGCAGCTACCGGGACAGCCTCTACGAGCAGTACTTC. This codes for CASSYRDSLYEQYF.

This clonotype turned up a few times. The chain is built from TRBV5-1 and TRBJ1-1; unclear D gene. From germline, CDR1 is SGHRS and CDR2 YFSETQ. CDR3 length: 15 residues. The V end lost 5 bases, the J end lost 4 bases, and 18 bases lay between the germline ends. In nucleotides, the CDR3 is TGCGCCAGCAGACCTCCGGGCAGTCTTAGCACTGAAGCTTTCTTT. This sequence encodes CASRPPGSLSTEAFF.

This clonotype showed up just a few times. This rearrangement joins TRBV2 to TRBJ2-4; either TRBD1 or TRBD2 may fit D (5 bases each). Germline lookup yields CDR1 SNHLY and CDR2 FYNNEI. The CDR3 covers 15 residues. The V end lost 2 bases, the J end lost 7 bases, and 15 bases lay between the germline ends. CDR3: CASSEPGPSENIQYF. In DNA, the CDR3 is TGTGCCAGCAGTGAACCGGGACCATCCGAGAACATTCAGTACTTC.

This clonotype came up a few times. The V call is TRBV5-1, the J call TRBJ2-1; TRBD1 aligns across 10 bases. Trimming removed 4 bases from V and 7 bases from J; junction bases left unmatched: 11. The CDR3 is 16 amino acids. Germline values: CDR1 SGHRS, CDR2 YFSETQ. This CDR3 is CASSRPGQGTLNEQFF. For the CDR3, the DNA is TGCGCCAGCAGCCGACCGGGACAGGGGACACTGAATGAGCAGTTCTTC.

This clonotype has just a few counts. V usage is TRBV5-4 and J usage is TRBJ2-4; 7 nucleotides match TRBD2. Trimming cost V 0 bases and J 6 bases; bases outside gene matches: 6. Germline V gene lookup returns CDR1 SGHNT and CDR2 YYREEE (reference sequence). The CDR3 contains 15 residues. DNA for the CDR3: TGTGCCAGCAGCTTGGGTTCACGGGGGGTAAACATTCAGTACTTC. This gives the protein CASSLGSRGVNIQYF.

This clonotype has just a few counts. V gene TRBV6-2 or TRBV6-3 combines with J gene TRBJ1-2; D unclear. The CDR3 runs 14 residues. Germline loops: CDR1 MNHEY, CDR2 SVGEGT. The V end was cut by 1 base, the J end by 5 bases, with 11 bases between. The CDR3 bases are TGTGCCAGCAGTTACTATGAAGGGCTTTATGGCTACACCTTC. It is translated as CASSYYEGLYGYTF.

In regard to this clonotype: An end of the junction does not agree with germline; a read error may underlie this. The chain employs TRBV7-7 and TRBJ2-1; tentatively, D is TRBD1 or TRBD2 (5 bases each). CDR3 size: 17 residues. Germline-derived CDR1 and CDR2 are SSHAT and FNYEAQ (reference sequence). The CDR3 coding sequence is TGTGCTAGCAGCTTAGCGTCGGGGCCGAGCTCCTACAATGAGCAGTTCTTC. Protein sequence: CASSLASGPSSYNEQFF. Variable domain in full (rest from reference TRBV7-7 and TRBJ2-1): GAGVSQSPRYKVTKRGQDVTLRCDPISSHATLYWYQQALGQGPEFLTYFNYEAQPDKSGLPSDRFSAERPEGSISTLTIQRTEQRDSAMYRCASSLASGPSSYNEQFFGPGTRLTVL.

This clonotype showed up just a few times. V is TRBV7-9 and J is TRBJ2-2; D possibly uses TRBD1 or TRBD2 (5 bases each). Trimming took off 5 bases at V and 5 bases at J, with 18 bases between the two ends. Germline CDR1 SEHNR, CDR2 FQNEAQ (reference sequence). The CDR3 loop spans 16 amino acids. The CDR3 loop reads CASSPVRDGETGELFF. The CDR3 DNA reads as TGTGCCAGCAGCCCCGTCCGGGACGGTGAAACCGGGGAGCTGTTTTTT.

This clonotype has just a few counts. V usage is TRBV5-5 and J usage is TRBJ1-5; D uncertain. The CDR3 spans 15 residues. Trimming left V 0 bases short and J 3 bases short, with 10 bases between. Germline values: CDR1 SGHKS, CDR2 YYEKEE (reference sequence). CDR3 coding DNA: TGTGCCAGCAGCTTGGGTATTAGCGACAATCAGCCCCAGCATTTT. Residues: CASSLGISDNQPQHF.

This clonotype was recorded at least ten times. V is TRBV12-3 or TRBV12-4 and J is TRBJ2-7, with 11 bases fitting TRBD2. Trimming took 6 bases from V and 4 from J; bases not matched to a gene: 14. This CDR3 is built from 17 residues. For the CDR3, the DNA is TGTGCCAGCAGCCCGGGGGGACGGACTAGCGGGCAGTACGAGCAGTACTTC. This encodes CASSPGGRTSGQYEQYF.

Many counts were recorded for this clonotype. The chain carries TRBV12-3 or TRBV12-4 and TRBJ1-2; D may be TRBD1 (6 bases). The V and J ends lost 3 bases and 7 bases respectively, with 15 bases between them. CDR3 length: 14 amino acids. As DNA, the CDR3 is TGTGCCAGCAGTTTTCTCCAGGGGTACTCTGGCTACACCTTC. Translation: CASSFLQGYSGYTF.

The V call is TRBV29-1, the J call TRBJ2-3, with 7 bases aligning to TRBD1. This CDR3 is built from 13 residues. The germline V gene encodes CDR1 SQVTM and CDR2 ANQGSEA. Trimming took 6 bases from V and 0 from J; bases not matched to a gene: 3. CDR3 protein: CSVRTGSTDTQYF. CDR3 coding DNA: TGCAGCGTCCGGACAGGAAGCACAGATACGCAGTATTTT.

The chain joins TRBV12-3 or TRBV12-4 to TRBJ1-1, with no clear D. This CDR3 is built from 13 residues. Trimming pared 2 bases from V and 7 bases from J, leaving 11 bases between. As DNA, the CDR3 is TGTGCCAGCAGTTTAAACAAGGCAGTTGAAGCTTTCTTT. This gives the protein CASSLNKAVEAFF.

The chain recombines TRBV25-1 with TRBJ2-1; TRBD1 is a possible D gene (6 bases). V was trimmed by 2 bases and J by 9 bases, leaving 17 bases between them. Germline lookup yields CDR1 MGHDK and CDR2 SYGVNS. The CDR3 length is 15 residues. CDR3 nucleotide sequence: TGTGCCAGCAGTGAAAGTGGGATAGGGGGTGGTGAGCAGTTCTTC. Its protein product is CASSESGIGGGEQFF.

This chain links TRBV10-2 with TRBJ1-6, with D perhaps TRBD1 (5 bases). Looked up from germline, CDR1 is WSHSY and CDR2 is SAAADI. Trimming cost V 6 bases and J 9 bases, with 18 bases left between them. CDR3 size: 15 residues. The CDR3 reads CASSDTGGTGSPLHF. The CDR3 DNA is TGCGCCAGCAGCGATACGGGGGGGACTGGTTCACCCCTCCACTTT.

This clonotype was seen a handful of times. This chain connects TRBV21-1 to TRBJ2-7; the table calls TRBD1, which could not be checked here. TRBV21-1 is termed a pseudogene. The CDR3 spans 17 residues. The CDR3 region has the DNA TGTGCCAGCAGCAAATTCGCCCGGGACAGGGAATTCTACGAGCAGTACTTC. It is translated as CASSKFARDREFYEQYF.

V gene TRBV7-2 combines with J gene TRBJ2-7; D is unresolved. The V end lost 3 bases, the J end lost 3 bases, and 9 bases lay between the germline ends. CDR3 length equals 13 residues. The germline gives CDR1 SGHTA, CDR2 FQGNSA. CDR3 coding DNA: TGTGCCAGCAGCTTTCGCGAGAACTACGAGCAGTACTTC. Protein product: CASSFRENYEQYF.

This clonotype was counted at least ten times. This sequence joins TRBV5-4 and TRBJ2-5, with 7 nucleotides matching TRBD2. Germline assignment: CDR1 SGHNT and CDR2 YYREEE (reference sequence). V shed 3 bases, J shed 4 bases, and the junction held 0 bases outside the gene matches. The CDR3 runs to 12 residues. The CDR3, as DNA: TGTGCCAGCAGCTGGGGGGGAGAGACCCAGTACTTC. It yields the protein CASSWGGETQYF.

The chain has TRBV4-3 and TRBJ2-1; TRBD2 matches 13 bases. Germline V lookup: CDR1 LGHNA, CDR2 YSLEER. The ends lost 1 base at V and 8 bases at J; junction bases unmatched: 5. The CDR3 has 16 amino acids. CDR3 region: CASSQGTSGSRYEQFF. The CDR3 region has the DNA TGCGCCAGCAGCCAAGGGACTAGCGGGAGTCGATATGAGCAGTTCTTC.

This clonotype has just a few counts. The DNA is omitted, as the CDR3 cannot be located on it reliably, and the CDR3 follows TCRdb's listing. The chain carries TRBV19 and TRBJ1-2; the table gives TRBD1 as D, unverified against the DNA. In germline, CDR1 is LNHDA, CDR2 SQIVND (reference sequence). The length of the CDR3 is 15 amino acids, counting both ends. CDR3 in amino acids: CASTSGRTKGYGYTF.